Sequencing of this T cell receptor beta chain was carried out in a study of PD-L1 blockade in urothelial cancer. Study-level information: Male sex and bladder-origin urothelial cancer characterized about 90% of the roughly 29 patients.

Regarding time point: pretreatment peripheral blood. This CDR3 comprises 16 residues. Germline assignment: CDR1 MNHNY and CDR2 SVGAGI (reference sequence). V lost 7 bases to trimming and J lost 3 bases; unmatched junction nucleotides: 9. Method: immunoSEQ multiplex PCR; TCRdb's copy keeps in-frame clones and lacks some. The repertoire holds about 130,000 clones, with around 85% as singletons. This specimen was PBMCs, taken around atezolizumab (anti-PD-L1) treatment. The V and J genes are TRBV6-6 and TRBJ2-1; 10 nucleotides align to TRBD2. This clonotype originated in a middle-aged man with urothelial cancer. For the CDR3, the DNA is TGTGCCAGCACCGGACTAGCGGAGTCAATCTACAATGAGCAGTTCTTC. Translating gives CASTGLAESIYNEQFF.